These T cell receptor beta chains were read from a single sample in a study of T cell clusters in autoimmune cytopenias. TCRdb re-called the multiplex PCR reads and shows each CDR3 protein once, DNA omitted. Its table lists about 930 distinct CDR3 sequences. The sequencing input was peripheral blood. Receptor source: a human donor with an autoimmune cytopenia or autoimmune hepatitis (not recorded which). Each CDR3 is given with its conserved first and last residue. Each record gives: V gene, clone size, J gene, CDR3 protein. Clone size is given for some rows only: seen once, a few or many times, or a class if the clone is expanded.

TRBV7-4,-,TRBJ2-5,CASSLGGTSGRDETQYF
TRBV6-2/TRBV6-3,large,TRBJ2-3,CASCGSLSTDTQYF
TRBV29-1,large,TRBJ2-7,CSCLAGVKEQYF
TRBV19,medium-sized,TRBJ1-5,CASSPAAYSNQPQHF
TRBV11-3,medium-sized,TRBJ2-3,CASSLRSTDTQYF
TRBV4-2,-,TRBJ1-3,CASSQGLGSQAGNTIYF
TRBV28,-,TRBJ1-5,CASSLTGTGDNQPQHF
TRBV5-4,medium-sized,TRBJ1-5,CASSSGHGIYSNQPQHF
TRBV29-1,-,TRBJ2-5,CAVEDRYQETQYF
TRBV28,medium-sized,TRBJ1-4,CASSSPGQGSEKLFF
TRBV7-2,medium-sized,TRBJ2-5,CASSLRDRAETQYF
TRBV27,medium-sized,TRBJ2-7,CAIVRTSIPEQYF
TRBV10-2,medium-sized,TRBJ1-3,CASSLGTVSGNTIYF
TRBV10-3,-,TRBJ2-3,CAISESLSGRPTDTQYF
TRBV10-3,medium-sized,TRBJ2-3,CAISELAGLAEGTDTQYF
TRBV27,medium-sized,TRBJ1-5,CASSLYEPGGGRQPQHF
TRBV27,-,TRBJ2-1,CASGIHIYNEQFF
TRBV2,-,TRBJ1-4,CASSEWTGGEKLFF
TRBV20-1,-,TRBJ2-7,CSARDLGGGFYEQYF
TRBV12-3/TRBV12-4,large,TRBJ2-2,CASTSPGGSNTGELFF
TRBV20-1,medium-sized,TRBJ2-2,CSARSNRVGGELFF
TRBV29-1,large,TRBJ2-2,CSTGDGWGLAAPKVAGELFF
TRBV24-1,medium-sized,TRBJ2-5,CATSDFFRETQYF
TRBV5-1,medium-sized,TRBJ2-3,CASSLDGRSTDTQYF
TRBV6-1,large,TRBJ1-2,CASRDRPKHGYTF
TRBV6-2/TRBV6-3,medium-sized,TRBJ2-7,CASSYPLLWREQYF
TRBV11-2,-,TRBJ1-2,CASSPELNYGYTF
TRBV12-3/TRBV12-4,medium-sized,TRBJ1-1,CASIHRGYTEAFF
TRBV20-1,-,TRBJ2-1,CSARFRVFQNEQFF
TRBV12-5,-,TRBJ2-7,CASGYTGTASYEQYF
TRBV6-1,medium-sized,TRBJ1-5,CASSEGPSDVSNQPQHF
TRBV29-1,large,TRBJ2-7,CSVEDQVVVWAQLYEQYF
TRBV5-4,medium-sized,TRBJ2-1,CASSLGGGYNEQFF
TRBV7-9,medium-sized,TRBJ1-6,CASSQRDTQPSSYNSPLHF
TRBV4-2,-,TRBJ2-1,CASSQAFEATNEQFF
TRBV11-2,medium-sized,TRBJ2-7,CASSSSGASYEQYF
TRBV19,medium-sized,TRBJ2-5,CASSMTSGIGWLAQYF
TRBV20-1,medium-sized,TRBJ2-1,CSAFPGLALNEQFF
TRBV12-3/TRBV12-4,-,TRBJ2-7,CASSSVFSYEQYF
TRBV2,-,TRBJ2-7,CASGAKSYEQYF
TRBV20-1,-,TRBJ1-5,CSARDRVQGGNQPQHF
TRBV7-3,-,TRBJ2-1,CASSFQGAWSNEQFF